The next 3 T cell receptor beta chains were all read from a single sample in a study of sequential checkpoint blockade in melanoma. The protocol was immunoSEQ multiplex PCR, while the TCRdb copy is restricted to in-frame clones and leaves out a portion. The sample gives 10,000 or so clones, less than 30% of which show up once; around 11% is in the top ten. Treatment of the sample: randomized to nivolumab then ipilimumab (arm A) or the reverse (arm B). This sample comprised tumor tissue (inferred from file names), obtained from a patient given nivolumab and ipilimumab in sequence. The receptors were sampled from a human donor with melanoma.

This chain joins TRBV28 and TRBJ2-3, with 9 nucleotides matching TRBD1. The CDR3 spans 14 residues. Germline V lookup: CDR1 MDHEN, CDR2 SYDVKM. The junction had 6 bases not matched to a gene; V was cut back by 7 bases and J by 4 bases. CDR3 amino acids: CASNPGQGSDTQYF. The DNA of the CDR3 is TGTGCCAGCAATCCGGGACAGGGCTCAGATACGCAGTATTTT. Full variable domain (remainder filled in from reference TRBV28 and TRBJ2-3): DVKVTQSSRYLVKRTGEKVFLECVQDMDHENMFWYRQDPGLGLRLIYFSYDVKMKEKGDIPEGYSVSREKKERFSLILESASTNQTSMYLCASNPGQGSDTQYFGPGTRLTVL.

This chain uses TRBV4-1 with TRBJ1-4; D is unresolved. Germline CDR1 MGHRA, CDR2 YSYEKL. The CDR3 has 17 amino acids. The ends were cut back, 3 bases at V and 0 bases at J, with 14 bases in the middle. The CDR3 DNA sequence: TGCGCCAGCAGCCACGAACCGCGATTTGCAACTAATGAAAAACTGTTTTTT. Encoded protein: CASSHEPRFATNEKLFF.

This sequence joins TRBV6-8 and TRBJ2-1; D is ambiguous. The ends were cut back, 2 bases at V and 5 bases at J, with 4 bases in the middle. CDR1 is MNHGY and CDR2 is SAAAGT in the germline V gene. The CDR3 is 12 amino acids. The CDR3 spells CASSYPNNEQFF. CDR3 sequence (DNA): TGTGCCAGCAGTTACCCTAACAATGAGCAGTTCTTC.